This record covers a single TCR beta chain. Focal radiation plus CTLA-4 blockade with ipilimumab was given to patients with chemo-refractory metastatic non-small-cell lung cancer. This record belongs to a study of radiotherapy plus CTLA-4 blockade in lung cancer. CDR1 is SGHVS and CDR2 is FNYEAQ in the germline V gene. The CDR3 has 16 residues. V gave up 5 bases and J gave up 8 bases; unmatched junction bases: 13. Method: immunoSEQ multiplex PCR; TCRdb's copy keeps in-frame clones and lacks some. The sample includes tens of thousands of clones, approximately 83% of them seen just once. The sequence was collected from a human donor with non-small cell lung cancer who had stable disease on radiotherapy plus ipilimumab. The rearrangement links TRBV7-6 to TRBJ2-3; 10 nucleotides agree with TRBD1. The starting material was peripheral blood, obtained from a patient treated with radiotherapy plus ipilimumab. CDR3 protein: CASSNTGQGRERTQYF. The CDR3 nucleotides read TGTGCCAGCAGCAATACGGGACAGGGGAGGGAGCGTACGCAGTATTTT.